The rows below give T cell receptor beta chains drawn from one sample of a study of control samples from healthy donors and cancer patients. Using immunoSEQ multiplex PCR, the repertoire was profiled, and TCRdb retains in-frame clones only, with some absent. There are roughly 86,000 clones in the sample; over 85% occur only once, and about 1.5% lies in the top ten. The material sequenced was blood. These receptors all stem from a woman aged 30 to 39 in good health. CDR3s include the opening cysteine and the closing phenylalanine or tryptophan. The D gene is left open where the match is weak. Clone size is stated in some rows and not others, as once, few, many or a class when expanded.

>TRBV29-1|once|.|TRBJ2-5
TGCAGCGTTGGGGGGGCCATCCAAGAGACCCAGTACTTC
CSVGGAIQETQYF
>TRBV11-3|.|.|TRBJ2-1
TGTGCCAGCAGCGGATCACTATCAGCTGGTGAGCAGTTCTTC
CASSGSLSAGEQFF
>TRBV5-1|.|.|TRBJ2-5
TGCGCCAGCAGCCCCGAAAGTGAGACCCAGTACTTC
CASSPESETQYF
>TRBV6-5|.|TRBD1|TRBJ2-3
TGTGCCAGCAGTTACGGGGACAGGTTCACAGATACGCAGTATTTT
CASSYGDRFTDTQYF
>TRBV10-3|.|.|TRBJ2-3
TGTGCCATCAGTGAGTCATCGGCAGCAGATACGCAGTATTTT
CAISESSAADTQYF
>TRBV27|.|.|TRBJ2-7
TGTGCCAGCAGTCCGGGATCGTACTTC
CASSPGSYF
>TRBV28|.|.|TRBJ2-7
TGTGCCAGCAGCCAGACCCCCTACGAGCAGTACTTC
CASSQTPYEQYF
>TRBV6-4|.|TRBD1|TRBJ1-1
TGTGCCAGCAGCACCGGGACAGGGGGCAACACTGAAGCTTTCTTT
CASSTGTGGNTEAFF
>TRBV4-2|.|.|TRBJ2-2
TGTGCCAGCAGCTCCACGTCTACGCAGAACACCGGGGAGCTGTTTTTT
CASSSTSTQNTGELFF
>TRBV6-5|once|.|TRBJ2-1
TGTGCCAGCACCCGCGGGGCCCCTTACAATGAGCAGTTCTTC
CASTRGAPYNEQFF
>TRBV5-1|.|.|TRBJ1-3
TGCGCCAGCAGCTTACTTCCGACAGGTCTTTCTGGAAACACCATATATTTT
CASSLLPTGLSGNTIYF
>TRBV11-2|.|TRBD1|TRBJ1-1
TGTGCCAGCAGCCCGAGACAGGGGTGGAACACTGAAGCTTTCTTT
CASSPRQGWNTEAFF
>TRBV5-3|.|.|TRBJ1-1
TGTGCCAGAAGCCAGAACACTGAAGCTTTCTTT
CARSQNTEAFF
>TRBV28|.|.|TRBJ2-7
TGTGCCAGCAGTCTCAACCGGGGGTCTGACGAGCAGTACTTC
CASSLNRGSDEQYF
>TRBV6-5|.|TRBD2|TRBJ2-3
TGTGCCAGCAAGGCGGGAGCCTACACAGATACGCAGTATTTT
CASKAGAYTDTQYF
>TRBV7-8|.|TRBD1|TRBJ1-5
TGTGCCAGCAGCCTAATGTCACAGGGGGCCAATCAGCCCCAGCATTTT
CASSLMSQGANQPQHF
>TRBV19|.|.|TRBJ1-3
TGTGCCAGCTGCAAGCCAGGAATCTCTGGAAACACCATATATTTT
CASCKPGISGNTIYF
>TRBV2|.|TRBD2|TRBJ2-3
TGTGCCAGAAGACTAGCGGGGGGCCTCACAGATACGCAGTATTTT
CARRLAGGLTDTQYF
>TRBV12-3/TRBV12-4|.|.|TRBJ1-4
TGTGCCAGCAGACTGATGGGGGTTGAAAAACTGTTTTTT
CASRLMGVEKLFF
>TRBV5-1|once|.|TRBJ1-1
TGCGCCAGCAGCTTGCACCCGGGCACGAACACTGAAGCTTTCTTT
CASSLHPGTNTEAFF
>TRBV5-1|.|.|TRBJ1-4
TGCGCCAGCAGCTTGGCTCAACGGGAAAAACTGTTTTTT
CASSLAQREKLFF
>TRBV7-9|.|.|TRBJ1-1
TGTGCCAGCAGCTTAGACGGGACTCCTGGGACTGAAGCTTTCTTT
CASSLDGTPGTEAFF
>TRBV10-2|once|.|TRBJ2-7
TGCGCCAGCAACGACCGGACTACCTCTGACGAGCAGTACTTC
CASNDRTTSDEQYF
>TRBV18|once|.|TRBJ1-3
TGTGCCGGTCTCCAGCCAGGGCCCTCTGGAAACACCATATATTTT
CAGLQPGPSGNTIYF
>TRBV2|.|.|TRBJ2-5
TGTGCCAGCAGTGAAGCGCTTAGTGAAGAGACCCAGTACTTC
CASSEALSEETQYF
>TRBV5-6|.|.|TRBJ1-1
TGTGCCAGCAGCTTGGTCCTCAACACTGAAGCTTTCTTT
CASSLVLNTEAFF
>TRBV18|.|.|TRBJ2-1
TGTGCCAGCTCACAAGCGGGACAGTACAATGAGCAGTTCTTC
CASSQAGQYNEQFF
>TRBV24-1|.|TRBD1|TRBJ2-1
TGTGCCACCAGTGAACGACCAGGGGGCACCTACAATGAGCAGTTCTTC
CATSERPGGTYNEQFF
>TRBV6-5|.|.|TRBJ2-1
TGTGCCAGCAGTTACTACGGGTCCCTCGATGAGCAGTTCTTC
CASSYYGSLDEQFF
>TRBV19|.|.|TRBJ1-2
TGTGCCAGTAGTATATCGAGGGGAAACTATGGCTACACCTTC
CASSISRGNYGYTF
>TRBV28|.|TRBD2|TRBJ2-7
TGTGCCAGCGAAGGGACTAGCGTCTACGAGCAGTACTTC
CASEGTSVYEQYF
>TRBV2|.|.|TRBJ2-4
TGTGCCAGCAGTGAATTTAACATTCAGTACTTC
CASSEFNIQYF
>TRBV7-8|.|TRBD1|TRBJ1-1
TGTGCCAGCAGCTTAGGAGTTACGACAGGGGGCACTGAAGCTTTCTTT
CASSLGVTTGGTEAFF
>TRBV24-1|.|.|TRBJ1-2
TGTGCCACCAGTGATTTGAACTATGGCTACACCTTC
CATSDLNYGYTF
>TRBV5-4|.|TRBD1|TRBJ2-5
TGTGCCAGCAGCTTGGTACAGGGGGCGGGAGAGACCCAGTACTTC
CASSLVQGAGETQYF
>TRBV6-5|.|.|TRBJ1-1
TGTGCCAGCAGTTATGAGCGCAGGGGAACTGAAGCTTTCTTT
CASSYERRGTEAFF
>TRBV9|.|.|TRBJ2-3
TGTGCCAGCAGCGTAGGTTCCTCTAGCACAGATACGCAGTATTTT
CASSVGSSSTDTQYF
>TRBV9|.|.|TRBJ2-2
TGTGCCAGCAGCGTAGATATTAGCGAGAACACCGGGGAGCTGTTTTTT
CASSVDISENTGELFF
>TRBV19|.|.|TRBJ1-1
TGTGCCAGTAGTATATTAGCACAGGGTAACACTGAAGCTTTCTTT
CASSILAQGNTEAFF
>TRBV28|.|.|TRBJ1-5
TGTGCCAGCAGGGAGGGGTATAGCAATCAGCCCCAGCATTTT
CASREGYSNQPQHF
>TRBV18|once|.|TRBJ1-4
TGTGCCAGCTCACTTTCTTCTGGCGGGATTGAAAAACTGTTTTTT
CASSLSSGGIEKLFF
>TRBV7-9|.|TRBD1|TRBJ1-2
TGTGCCAGCAGCTCGGGACAGGGGGCTCTCGGCTATGGCTACACCTTC
CASSSGQGALGYGYTF
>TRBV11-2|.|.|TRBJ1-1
TGTGCCAGCAGCCTCGTGACGGGAACTGAAGCTTTCTTT
CASSLVTGTEAFF
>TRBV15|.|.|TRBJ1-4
TGTGCCACCAGCAGAGATCCCCAGGTGAAGGAAAAACTGTTTTTT
CATSRDPQVKEKLFF
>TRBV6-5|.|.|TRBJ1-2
TGTGCCAGCAGTTACTCGTACACTCATGGCTACACCTTC
CASSYSYTHGYTF
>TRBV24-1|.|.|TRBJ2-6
TGTGCCACCAGTGATACCCGACAGTCTGGGGCCAACGTCCTGACTTTC
CATSDTRQSGANVLTF
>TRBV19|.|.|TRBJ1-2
TGTGCCAGTAAGGACAGTAACTATGGCTACACCTTC
CASKDSNYGYTF